The clone carrying this TCR beta chain has a handful of counts. Its antigen remains unidentified. The source of the sample is a study of T cell repertoires in cytomegalovirus infection. Whole-study context: Both a matching HLA type and CMV infection were indicated by public TCR beta signatures. General observations from the study: Identification of carriers of CMV plus the relevant HLA was achieved through cumulative public TCR beta family frequency.

TCRdb recomputed calls from the reads with MiXCR, one row per CDR3 protein. This sample carries roughly 320,000 distinct CDR3 sequences, 9.5% of them seen once, and the ten largest clones take around 4.1%. Germline trimming cut 2 bases from V and 2 bases from J; bases unmatched to any gene: 5. This CDR3 comprises 15 residues. The germline V gene has CDR1 MNHEY and CDR2 SVGAGI. Sample: PBMCs. This sequence originates from a human donor in good health (CMV status not recorded). Some clones in this sample may be carry-over from other donors' samples. The rearrangement uses TRBV6-5 and TRBJ2-5; 7 bases are a match to TRBD2. The CDR3 sequence: CASSYGGGVQETQYF. CDR3 sequence (DNA): TGTGCCAGCAGTTACGGCGGGGGAGTTCAAGAGACCCAGTACTTC.